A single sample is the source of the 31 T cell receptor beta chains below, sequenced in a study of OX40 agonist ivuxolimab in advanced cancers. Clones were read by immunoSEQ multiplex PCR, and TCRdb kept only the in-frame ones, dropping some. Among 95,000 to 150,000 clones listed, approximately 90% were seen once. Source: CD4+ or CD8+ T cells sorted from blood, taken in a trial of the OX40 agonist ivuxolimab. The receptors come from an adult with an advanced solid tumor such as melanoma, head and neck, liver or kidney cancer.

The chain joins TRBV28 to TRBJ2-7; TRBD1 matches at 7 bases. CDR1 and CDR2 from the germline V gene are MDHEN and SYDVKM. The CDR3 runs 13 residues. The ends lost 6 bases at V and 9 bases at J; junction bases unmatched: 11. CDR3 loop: CASRLGQAPGQYF. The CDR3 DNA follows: TGTGCCAGCAGGCTTGGACAGGCCCCCGGGCAGTACTTC.

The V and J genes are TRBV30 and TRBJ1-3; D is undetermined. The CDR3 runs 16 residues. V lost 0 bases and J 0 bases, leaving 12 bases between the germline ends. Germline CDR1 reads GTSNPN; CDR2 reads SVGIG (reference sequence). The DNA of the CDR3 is TGTGCCTGGAGTGTTGGAGGGTCCTTCTCTGGAAACACCATATATTTT. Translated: CAWSVGGSFSGNTIYF.

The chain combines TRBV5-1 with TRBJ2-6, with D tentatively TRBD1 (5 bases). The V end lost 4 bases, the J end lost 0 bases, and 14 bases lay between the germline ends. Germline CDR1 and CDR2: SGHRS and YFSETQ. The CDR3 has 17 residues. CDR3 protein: CASSAGLGNSGANVLTF. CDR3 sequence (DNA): TGCGCCAGCAGCGCAGGGTTAGGTAACTCTGGGGCCAACGTCCTGACTTTC.

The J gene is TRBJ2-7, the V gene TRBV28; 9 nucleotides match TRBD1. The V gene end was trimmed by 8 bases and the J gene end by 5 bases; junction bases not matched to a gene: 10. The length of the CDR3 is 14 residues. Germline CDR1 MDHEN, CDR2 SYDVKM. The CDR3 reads CASRGGQGGHEQYF. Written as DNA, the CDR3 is TGTGCCAGCCGCGGGGGACAGGGTGGCCACGAGCAGTACTTC.

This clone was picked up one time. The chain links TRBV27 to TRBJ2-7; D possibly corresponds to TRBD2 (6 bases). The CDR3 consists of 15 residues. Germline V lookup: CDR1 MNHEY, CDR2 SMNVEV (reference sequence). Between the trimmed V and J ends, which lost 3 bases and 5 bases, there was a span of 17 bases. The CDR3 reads CASSFNRREIDEQYF. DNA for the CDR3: TGTGCCAGCAGTTTCAATCGACGGGAGATCGACGAGCAGTACTTC.

This chain's CDR3 is CASSESPGQSNSYGYTF. In DNA, the CDR3 is TGTGCCAGCAGTGAATCCCCGGGACAGTCAAACAGCTATGGCTACACCTTC. The J gene is TRBJ1-2, the V gene TRBV25-1; 7 nucleotides line up with TRBD1. V was pared by 1 base and J by 4 bases, with 12 bases of the junction left unmatched. CDR3 length: 17 residues. Germline V gene lookup returns CDR1 MGHDK and CDR2 SYGVNS.

CDR3: CAWAPGRLSSTDTQYF. The DNA for the CDR3 is TGTGCCTGGGCACCTGGGAGGTTGTCCAGCACAGATACGCAGTATTTT. The genes are TRBV30 and TRBJ2-3, with a tentative D call TRBD2 (6 bases). Per the germline V gene, CDR1 is GTSNPN and CDR2 is SVGIG (reference sequence). CDR3 length equals 16 residues. V dropped 5 bases and J dropped 0 bases, with 18 bases sitting between them.

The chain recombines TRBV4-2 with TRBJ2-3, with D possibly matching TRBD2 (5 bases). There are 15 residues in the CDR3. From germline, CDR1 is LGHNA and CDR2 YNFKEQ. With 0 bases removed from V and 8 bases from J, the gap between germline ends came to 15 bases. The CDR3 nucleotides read TGTGCCAGCAGCCAAGATCGAGGGAGCGGCGGTACGCAGTATTTT. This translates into CASSQDRGSGGTQYF.

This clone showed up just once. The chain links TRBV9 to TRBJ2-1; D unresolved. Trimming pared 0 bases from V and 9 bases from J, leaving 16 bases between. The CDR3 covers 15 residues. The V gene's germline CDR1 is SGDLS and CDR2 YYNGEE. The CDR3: CASSVEGLPESEQFF. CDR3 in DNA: TGTGCCAGCAGCGTAGAGGGCCTGCCTGAGAGTGAGCAGTTCTTC.

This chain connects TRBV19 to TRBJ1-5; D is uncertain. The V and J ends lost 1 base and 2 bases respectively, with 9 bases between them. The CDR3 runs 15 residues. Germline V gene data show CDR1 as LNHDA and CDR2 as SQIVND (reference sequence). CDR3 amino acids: CASSIVNSGNQPQHF. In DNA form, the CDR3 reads TGTGCCAGTAGTATAGTTAACAGCGGCAATCAGCCCCAGCATTTT.

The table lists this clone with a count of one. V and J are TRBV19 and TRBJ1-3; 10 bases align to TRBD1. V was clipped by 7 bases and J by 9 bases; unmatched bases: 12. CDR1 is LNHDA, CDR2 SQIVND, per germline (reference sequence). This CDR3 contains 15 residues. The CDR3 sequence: CASTFPGQGESTIYF. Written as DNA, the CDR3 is TGTGCCAGTACCTTCCCTGGACAGGGGGAAAGCACCATATATTTT.

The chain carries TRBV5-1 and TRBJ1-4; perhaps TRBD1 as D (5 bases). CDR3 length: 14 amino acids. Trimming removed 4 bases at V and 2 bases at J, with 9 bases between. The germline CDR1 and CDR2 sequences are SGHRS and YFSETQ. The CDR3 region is CASSATVTNEKLFF. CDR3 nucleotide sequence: TGCGCCAGCAGCGCGACAGTCACTAATGAAAAACTGTTTTTT.

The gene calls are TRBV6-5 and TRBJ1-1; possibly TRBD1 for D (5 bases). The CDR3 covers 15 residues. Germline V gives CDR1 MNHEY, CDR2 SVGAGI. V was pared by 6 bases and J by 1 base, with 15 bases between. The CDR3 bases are TGTGCCAGCAGCCGGAACCTCCAGGGGAACACTGAAGCTTTCTTT. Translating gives CASSRNLQGNTEAFF.

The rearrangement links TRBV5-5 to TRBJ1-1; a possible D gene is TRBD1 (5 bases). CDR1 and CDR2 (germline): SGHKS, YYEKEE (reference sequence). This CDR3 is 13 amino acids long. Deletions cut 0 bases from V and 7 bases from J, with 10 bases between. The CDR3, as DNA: TGTGCCAGCAGCTTGGGACAGCCCTTTGAAGCTTTCTTT. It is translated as CASSLGQPFEAFF.

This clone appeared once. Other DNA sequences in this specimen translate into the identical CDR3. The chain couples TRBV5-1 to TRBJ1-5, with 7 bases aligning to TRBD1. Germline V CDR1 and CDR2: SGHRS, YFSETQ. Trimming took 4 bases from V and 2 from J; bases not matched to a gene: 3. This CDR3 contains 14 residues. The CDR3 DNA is TGCGCCAGCAGCCCCGGGACAGGCAATCAGCCCCAGCATTTT. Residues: CASSPGTGNQPQHF.

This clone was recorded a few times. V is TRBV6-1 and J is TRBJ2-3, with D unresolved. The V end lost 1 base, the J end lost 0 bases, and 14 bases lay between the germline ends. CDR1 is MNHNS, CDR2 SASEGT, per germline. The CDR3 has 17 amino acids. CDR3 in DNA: TGTGCCAGCAGTGAAGTCAAGGGCAGTTCTAGCACAGATACGCAGTATTTT. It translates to CASSEVKGSSSTDTQYF.

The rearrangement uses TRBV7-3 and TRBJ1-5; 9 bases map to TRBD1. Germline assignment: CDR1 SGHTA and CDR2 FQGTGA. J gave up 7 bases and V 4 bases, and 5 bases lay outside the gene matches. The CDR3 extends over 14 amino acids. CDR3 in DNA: TGTGCCAGCAGCTCGGGACAGGGAAGCCAGCCCCAGCATTTT. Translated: CASSSGQGSQPQHF. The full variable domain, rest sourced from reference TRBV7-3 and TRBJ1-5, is GAGVSQTPSNKVTEKGKYVELRCDPISGHTALYWYRQSLGQGPEFLIYFQGTGAADDSGLPNDRFFAVRPEGSVSTLKIQRTERGDSAVYLCASSSGQGSQPQHFGDGTRLSIL.

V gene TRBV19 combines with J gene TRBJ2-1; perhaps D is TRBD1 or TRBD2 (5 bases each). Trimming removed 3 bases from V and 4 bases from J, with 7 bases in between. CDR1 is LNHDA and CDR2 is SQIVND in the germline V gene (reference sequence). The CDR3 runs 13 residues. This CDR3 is CASSIGGYNEQFF. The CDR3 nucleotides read TGTGCCAGTAGTATTGGGGGTTACAATGAGCAGTTCTTC.

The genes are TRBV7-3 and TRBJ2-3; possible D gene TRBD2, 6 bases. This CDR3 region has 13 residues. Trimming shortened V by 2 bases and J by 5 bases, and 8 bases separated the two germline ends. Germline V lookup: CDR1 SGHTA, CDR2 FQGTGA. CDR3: CASSLGRQDTQYF. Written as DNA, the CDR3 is TGTGCCAGCAGCTTAGGGAGGCAAGATACGCAGTATTTT. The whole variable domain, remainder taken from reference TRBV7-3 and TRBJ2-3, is GAGVSQTPSNKVTEKGKYVELRCDPISGHTALYWYRQSLGQGPEFLIYFQGTGAADDSGLPNDRFFAVRPEGSVSTLKIQRTERGDSAVYLCASSLGRQDTQYFGPGTRLTVL.

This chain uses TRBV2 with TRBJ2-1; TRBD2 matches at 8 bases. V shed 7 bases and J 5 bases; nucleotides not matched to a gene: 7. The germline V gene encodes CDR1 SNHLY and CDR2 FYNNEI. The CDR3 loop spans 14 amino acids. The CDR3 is CASIMDSGNNEQFF. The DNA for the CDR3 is TGTGCCAGCATTATGGATAGCGGGAACAATGAGCAGTTCTTC.

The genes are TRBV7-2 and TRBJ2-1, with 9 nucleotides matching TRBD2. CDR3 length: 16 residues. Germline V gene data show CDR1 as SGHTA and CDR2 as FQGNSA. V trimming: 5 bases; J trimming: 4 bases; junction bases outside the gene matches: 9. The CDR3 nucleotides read TGTGCCAGCAGCCCCGGTGACAGCGGGAGGTACAATGAGCAGTTCTTC. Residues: CASSPGDSGRYNEQFF.

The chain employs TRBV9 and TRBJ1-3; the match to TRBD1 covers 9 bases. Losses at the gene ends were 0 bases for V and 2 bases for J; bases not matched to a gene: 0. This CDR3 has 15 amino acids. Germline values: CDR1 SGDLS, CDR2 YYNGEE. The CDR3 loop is CASSVDRGPGNTIYF. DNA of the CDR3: TGTGCCAGCAGCGTAGACAGGGGGCCTGGAAACACCATATATTTT.

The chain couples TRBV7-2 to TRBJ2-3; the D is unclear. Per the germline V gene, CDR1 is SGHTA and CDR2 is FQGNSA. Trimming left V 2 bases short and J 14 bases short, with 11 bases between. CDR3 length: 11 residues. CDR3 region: CASSLISLRYF. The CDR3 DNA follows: TGTGCCAGCAGCTTAATAAGTCTCAGGTATTTT.

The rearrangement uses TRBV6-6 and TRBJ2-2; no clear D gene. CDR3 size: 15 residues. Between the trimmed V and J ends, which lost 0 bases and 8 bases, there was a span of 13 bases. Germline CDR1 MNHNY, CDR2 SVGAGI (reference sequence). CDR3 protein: CASSYSIGIWGELFF. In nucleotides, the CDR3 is TGTGCCAGCAGTTACTCGATTGGGATATGGGGGGAGCTGTTTTTT.

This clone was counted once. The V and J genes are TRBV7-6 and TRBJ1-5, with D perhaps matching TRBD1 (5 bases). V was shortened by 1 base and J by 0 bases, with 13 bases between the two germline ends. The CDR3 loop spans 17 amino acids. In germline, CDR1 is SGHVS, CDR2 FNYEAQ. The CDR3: CASSLVGAGDSNQPQHF. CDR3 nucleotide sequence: TGTGCCAGCAGCTTAGTTGGGGCCGGGGATAGCAATCAGCCCCAGCATTTT.

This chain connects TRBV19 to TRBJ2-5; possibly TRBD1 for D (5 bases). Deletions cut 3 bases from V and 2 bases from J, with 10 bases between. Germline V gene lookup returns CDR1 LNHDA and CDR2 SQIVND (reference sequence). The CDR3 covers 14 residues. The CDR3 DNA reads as TGTGCCAGTAGTATTGGGGCCGCTCAAGAGACCCAGTACTTC. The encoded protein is CASSIGAAQETQYF.

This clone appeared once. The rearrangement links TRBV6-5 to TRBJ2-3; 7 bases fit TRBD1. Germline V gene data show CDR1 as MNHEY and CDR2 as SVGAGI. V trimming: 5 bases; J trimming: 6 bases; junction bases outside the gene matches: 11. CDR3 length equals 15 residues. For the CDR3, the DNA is TGTGCCAGCAGTGCGGACAGGCTACGGTCGGATACGCAGTATTTT. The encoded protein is CASSADRLRSDTQYF.

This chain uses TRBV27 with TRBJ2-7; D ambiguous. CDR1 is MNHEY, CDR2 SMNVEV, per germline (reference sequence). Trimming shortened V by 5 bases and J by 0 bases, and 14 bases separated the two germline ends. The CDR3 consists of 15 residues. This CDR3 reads CASSPYWTSSYEQYF. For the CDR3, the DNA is TGTGCCAGCAGTCCCTATTGGACGTCCTCCTACGAGCAGTACTTC.

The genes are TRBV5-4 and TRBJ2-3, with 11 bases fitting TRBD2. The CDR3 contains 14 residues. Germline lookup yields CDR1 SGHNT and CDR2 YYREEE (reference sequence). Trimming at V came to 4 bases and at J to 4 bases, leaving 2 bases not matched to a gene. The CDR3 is CASSPLAGADTQYF. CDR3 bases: TGTGCCAGCAGCCCACTAGCGGGGGCAGATACGCAGTATTTT.

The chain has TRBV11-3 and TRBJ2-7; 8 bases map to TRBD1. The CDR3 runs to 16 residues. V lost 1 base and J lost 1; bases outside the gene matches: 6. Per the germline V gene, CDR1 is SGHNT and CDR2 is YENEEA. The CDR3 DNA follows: TGTGCCAGCAGCTTAGGACAGGGGCCGGGGTCCTACGAGCAGTACTTC. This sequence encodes CASSLGQGPGSYEQYF.

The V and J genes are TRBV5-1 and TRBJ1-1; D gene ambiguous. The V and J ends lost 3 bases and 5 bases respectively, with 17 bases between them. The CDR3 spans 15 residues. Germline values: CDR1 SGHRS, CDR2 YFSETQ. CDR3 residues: CASSYHTRVGTEAFF. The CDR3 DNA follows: TGCGCCAGCAGCTACCACACTCGAGTCGGGACTGAAGCTTTCTTT.